Below, 14 T cell receptor beta chains from the same sample are listed, as sequenced in a study of a mutant IDH1 vaccine in newly diagnosed glioma. Generated by immunoSEQ multiplex PCR, the TCRdb table keeps only in-frame clones and is missing some. The sample holds 31,000 or so clones, about 73% seen once. These receptors' targets are unknown. Time point: week 11, during vaccination. Every vaccination contained 300 ug of the mutant IDH1 20-mer peptide and was paired with topical imiquimod. The sequencing here drew on PBMCs, taken from a glioma patient whose treatment included an IDH1 peptide vaccine. These TCRs come from a man aged 25-45 years with glioma.

The chain links TRBV20-1 to TRBJ1-4; D unclear. This CDR3 is 11 amino acids long. The V end was cut by 6 bases, the J end by 6 bases, with 8 bases between. In germline, CDR1 is DFQATT, CDR2 SNEGSKA (reference sequence). CDR3 DNA: TGCAGTGCGGTTGAGTATGAAAAACTGTTTTTT. Translated: CSAVEYEKLFF.

The chain uses TRBV7-3 and TRBJ1-6; no firm D call. Germline CDR1 is SGHTA and CDR2 is FQGTGA. The CDR3 contains 14 residues. Trimming removed 5 bases at V and 8 bases at J, with 13 bases between. The CDR3 reads CASSALGSDSPLHF. CDR3 sequence (DNA): TGTGCCAGCAGCGCTCTCGGATCGGATTCACCCCTCCACTTT.

This clone was observed a handful of times. This chain links TRBV11-1 with TRBJ1-5; possibly TRBD1 for D (5 bases). Per germline, CDR1 SGHAT and CDR2 FQDESV (reference sequence). V lost 1 base and J 6 bases, leaving 13 bases between the germline ends. The CDR3 consists of 15 residues. Here the CDR3 DNA reads TGTGCCAGCAGCTTAGGCCCAGGGCAAGGTCAGCCCCAGCATTTT. It encodes CASSLGPGQGQPQHF. Based on the CDR3 plus reference TRBV11-1 and TRBJ1-5, the full variable domain is EAEVAQSPRYKITEKSQAVAFWCDPISGHATLYWYRQILGQGPELLVQFQDESVVDDSQLPKDRFSAERLKGVDSTLKIQPAELGDSAMYLCASSLGPGQGQPQHFGDGTRLSIL.

The gene calls are TRBV18 and TRBJ2-7, with D possibly matching TRBD1 (6 bases). V lost 2 bases and J 2 bases, leaving 19 bases between the germline ends. Looked up from germline, CDR1 is KGHSH and CDR2 is LQKENI. This CDR3 has 17 amino acids. CDR3 protein: CASSPNMNRVLPYEQYF. The CDR3 DNA sequence: TGTGCCAGCTCACCAAACATGAACAGGGTGCTCCCCTACGAGCAGTACTTC.

A note on this clone: One end of the junction does not line up with germline, which may come from a read error. The genes are TRBV7-2 and TRBJ1-3, with 7 bases lining up with TRBD1. The CDR3 has 14 amino acids. The V gene's germline CDR1 is SGHTA and CDR2 FQGNSA. CDR3 protein: CASRLGGTGNTIYF. The CDR3 DNA follows: TGTGCCAGCAGGTTAGGGGGCACTGGAAACACCATATATTTT.

V and J are TRBV30 and TRBJ2-7, with D unresolved. Germline V gene lookup returns CDR1 GTSNPN and CDR2 SVGIG (reference sequence). This CDR3 region has 12 residues. Trimming removed 0 bases at V and 5 bases at J, with 8 bases between. CDR3 DNA: TGTGCCTGGAGTGTACGGGTTCACGAGCAGTACTTC. Amino acid sequence: CAWSVRVHEQYF. The whole variable domain, remainder taken from reference TRBV30 and TRBJ2-7, is SQTIHQWPATLVQPVGSPLSLECTVEGTSNPNLYWYRQAAGRGLQLLFYSVGIGQISSEVPQNLSASRPQDRQFILSSKKLLLSDSGFYLCAWSVRVHEQYFGPGTRLTVT.

V is TRBV5-1 and J is TRBJ2-3, with D tentatively TRBD1 (5 bases). The CDR3 consists of 14 residues. CDR1 and CDR2 from the germline V gene are SGHRS and YFSETQ. Trimming cost V 4 bases and J 4 bases, with 13 bases left between them. The CDR3 loop reads CASSQSTGPDTQYF. The CDR3 DNA reads as TGCGCCAGCAGCCAAAGCACAGGTCCAGATACGCAGTATTTT.

The J gene is TRBJ2-7, the V gene TRBV7-9; 8 bases are shared with TRBD1. Germline V CDR1 and CDR2: SEHNR, FQNEAQ (reference sequence). The CDR3 runs 12 residues. Germline trimming cut 7 bases from V and 3 bases from J; bases unmatched to any gene: 2. The CDR3 DNA sequence: TGTGCCAGCAACACAGGGGGCTACGAGCAGTACTTC. As protein: CASNTGGYEQYF. The full variable domain, in which reference TRBV7-9 and TRBJ2-7 provide the parts outside the CDR3, is DTGVSQNPRHKITKRGQNVTFRCDPISEHNRLYWYRQTLGQGPEFLTYFQNEAQLEKSRLLSDRFSAERPKGSFSTLEIQRTEQGDSAMYLCASNTGGYEQYFGPGTRLTVT.

This clone has a handful of counts. J is TRBJ1-1 and V is TRBV29-1, with unresolved D. This CDR3 is built from 17 residues. Trimming removed 6 bases at V and 4 bases at J, with 27 bases between. Germline-derived CDR1 and CDR2 are SQVTM and ANQGSEA. The CDR3 DNA follows: TGCAGCGTGGCACCCCCAAATGAGCGGCTGTGGAGCACTGAAGCTTTCTTT. It encodes CSVAPPNERLWSTEAFF.

The rearrangement joins TRBV5-1 to TRBJ2-7; 13 nucleotides line up with TRBD2. Germline assignment: CDR1 SGHRS and CDR2 YFSETQ. This CDR3 has 16 amino acids. The ends lost 0 bases at V and 3 bases at J; junction bases unmatched: 3. This CDR3 reads CASSLGLAGGNYEQYF. In DNA, the CDR3 is TGCGCCAGCAGCTTGGGACTAGCGGGAGGAAACTACGAGCAGTACTTC.

The chain has TRBV5-1 and TRBJ2-3, with 9 nucleotides matching TRBD2. The germline gives CDR1 SGHRS, CDR2 YFSETQ. V dropped 4 bases and J dropped 0; count of bases not matched to a gene: 3. There are 15 residues in the CDR3. CDR3 nucleotide sequence: TGCGCCAGCAGCAGACTAGCGGCTAGCACAGATACGCAGTATTTT. It specifies CASSRLAASTDTQYF.

The gene calls are TRBV19 and TRBJ2-5; possible D gene TRBD1, 6 bases. This CDR3 region has 16 residues. V gave up 7 bases and J gave up 1 base, with 19 bases separating them. Germline CDR1 and CDR2: LNHDA and SQIVND (reference sequence). The CDR3 loop reads CASTPRGRGPQETQYF. CDR3 sequence (DNA): TGTGCCAGTACGCCCAGGGGAAGGGGTCCCCAAGAGACCCAGTACTTC.

J is TRBJ2-5 and V is TRBV7-7, with D unclear. The CDR3 is made up of 13 amino acids. From germline, CDR1 is SSHAT and CDR2 FNYEAQ (reference sequence). V was trimmed by 1 base and J by 2 bases, leaving 5 bases between them. The DNA of the CDR3 is TGTGCCAGCAGCTTAGTCTTTCAAGAGACCCAGTACTTC. It translates to CASSLVFQETQYF. The complete variable domain, with remaining parts taken from reference TRBV7-7 and TRBJ2-5, reads GAGVSQSPRYKVTKRGQDVTLRCDPISSHATLYWYQQALGQGPEFLTYFNYEAQPDKSGLPSDRFSAERPEGSISTLTIQRTEQRDSAMYRCASSLVFQETQYFGPGTRLLVL.

This sequence joins TRBV7-2 and TRBJ1-5; D unclear. CDR3 size: 13 residues. Between the trimmed V and J ends, which lost 1 base and 4 bases, there was a span of 5 bases. Germline V lookup: CDR1 SGHTA, CDR2 FQGNSA. CDR3 in DNA: TGTGCCAGCAGCTTAGAGCCTAATCAGCCCCAGCATTTT. This translates into CASSLEPNQPQHF. The complete variable domain, with remaining parts taken from reference TRBV7-2 and TRBJ1-5, reads GAGVSQSPSNKVTEKGKDVELRCDPISGHTALYWYRQSLGQGLEFLIYFQGNSAPDKSGLPSDRFSAERTGGSVSTLTIQRTQQEDSAVYLCASSLEPNQPQHFGDGTRLSIL.